These 9 T cell receptor beta chains originate from one sample sequenced in a study of read filtering for tumor transcriptome and immune sequencing. This library used about 400 ng RNA and molecular barcoded adaptors spanning alpha/delta and beta/gamma chains. TCRdb re-called the reads through MiXCR, storing one row per CDR3 protein. The sample includes 130,000 or so distinct CDR3 sequences, less than 15% of them seen just once. The specimen was a population of CD138-negative cells sorted from bone marrow. These receptors originate from a donor at least 40 years old with multiple myeloma.

This clonotype has just a few counts. This chain uses TRBV14 with TRBJ1-1, with D maybe TRBD1 (5 bases). Germline V gene sequence: CDR1 SGHDN, CDR2 FVKESK. This CDR3 has 15 amino acids. V lost 2 bases and J 1 base, leaving 11 bases between the germline ends. CDR3 bases: TGTGCCAGCAGCCAATCGCGAGGACAGAACACTGAAGCTTTCTTT. It yields the protein CASSQSRGQNTEAFF.

The rearrangement joins TRBV12-3 or TRBV12-4 to TRBJ2-2; 10 bases agree with TRBD2. The CDR3 consists of 16 residues. J gave up 5 bases and V 5 bases, and 8 bases lay outside the gene matches. Here the CDR3 reads CASSILAGVGTGELFF. The CDR3, as DNA: TGTGCCAGCAGTATCCTAGCGGGAGTGGGGACCGGGGAGCTGTTTTTT.

Only a few counts were recorded for this clonotype. This may be a read error, as it is one base from a much larger clone. CDR3: CASSWGQGFTYEQFF. CDR3 coding DNA: TGTGCCAGCAGCTGGGGACAGGGCTTTACCTACGAGCAGTTCTTC. This sequence joins TRBV7-9 and TRBJ2-7, with 9 bases lining up with TRBD1. The DNA end is more similar to TRBJ2-1, so the J call may be wrong. The CDR3 is made up of 15 amino acids. The germline V gene has CDR1 SEHNR and CDR2 FQNEAQ (reference sequence).

This clonotype was observed many times. This sequence joins TRBV3-1 and TRBJ2-1, with D perhaps TRBD1 or TRBD2 (7 bases each). Looked up from germline, CDR1 is LGHDT and CDR2 is YNNKEL (reference sequence). The CDR3 is 14 residues long. V was pared by 4 bases and J by 6 bases, with 13 bases between. The CDR3: CASSPLRGGNEQFF. CDR3 in DNA: TGTGCCAGCAGCCCGCTCAGGGGGGGCAATGAGCAGTTCTTC.

The sample holds many counts of this clonotype. The chain combines TRBV19 with TRBJ1-5, with 7 nucleotides matching TRBD1. The CDR3 is 17 amino acids. V lost 5 bases and J lost 5; bases outside the gene matches: 15. The germline V gene has CDR1 LNHDA and CDR2 SQIVND (reference sequence). The CDR3 DNA follows: TGTGCCAGTAGTGCACGAGGGGACAGTAATCGTTATCAGCCCCAGCATTTT. It encodes CASSARGDSNRYQPQHF.

This clonotype has at least ten counts. This chain uses TRBV20-1 with TRBJ2-1, with D possibly being TRBD2 (6 bases). The length of the CDR3 is 12 residues. The V end was cut by 3 bases, the J end by 8 bases, with 11 bases between. Per the germline V gene, CDR1 is DFQATT and CDR2 is SNEGSKA (reference sequence). CDR3 DNA: TGCAGTGCTAGCGGGAGATTCGATGAGCAGTTCTTC. Amino acids: CSASGRFDEQFF.

This clonotype was detected a few times. The chain has TRBV7-9 and TRBJ2-3; 8 bases align to TRBD2. The CDR3 contains 14 residues. Germline V CDR1 and CDR2: SEHNR, FQNEAQ (reference sequence). V shed 8 bases and J 6 bases; nucleotides not matched to a gene: 10. This CDR3 reads CASGDSGTPDTQYF. CDR3 sequence (DNA): TGTGCCAGCGGGGATAGCGGGACTCCGGATACGCAGTATTTT.

The table lists this clonotype with many counts. V usage is TRBV27 and J usage is TRBJ2-3; TRBD1 is a possible D gene (5 bases). Trimming took 0 bases from V and 2 from J, leaving 15 bases between them. The CDR3 sequence is 17 residues long. CDR1 is MNHEY, CDR2 SMNVEV, per germline (reference sequence). CDR3 nucleotides: TGTGCCAGCAGTTTATCGAACAGGCTATTCACCACAGATACGCAGTATTTT. As protein: CASSLSNRLFTTDTQYF.

This clonotype was counted at least ten times. The V call is TRBV20-1, the J call TRBJ2-4; D might be TRBD1 (6 bases). The CDR3 is 13 residues long. V lost 4 bases and J lost 3, with 10 bases in between. Germline V lookup: CDR1 DFQATT, CDR2 SNEGSKA (reference sequence). The CDR3 DNA sequence: TGCAGTGCTATCGGACAGCACAAAAACATTCAGTACTTC. It translates to CSAIGQHKNIQYF.